The 15 T cell receptor beta chains below all came from one sample that was sequenced in a study of liver allograft versus peripheral blood T cells. Background on the study: Recipients' peripheral blood T cell receptor repertoires were compared with those in transplanted livers.

Each CDR3 protein gets one entry after TCRdb re-called the reads with MiXCR. The data show around 4,200 distinct CDR3 sequences, 20% to 25% seen once. The source is a human patient who had a liver transplant. Part of the T cell pool may stem from the graft donor.

CDR3 loop: CASSLDVGEQYF. For the CDR3, the DNA is TGTGCCAGCAGCTTGGATGTGGGGGAGCAGTACTTC. The V gene is TRBV5-4, the J gene TRBJ2-7; D gene uncertain. V lost 0 bases to trimming and J lost 7 bases, with 8 bases between them. The CDR3 spans 12 residues. CDR1 and CDR2 (germline): SGHNT, YYREEE (reference sequence).

V and J are TRBV5-6 and TRBJ1-2, with 8 bases identical to TRBD1. The CDR3 has 14 amino acids. Trimming cost V 4 bases and J 5 bases; bases outside gene matches: 7. The germline V gene has CDR1 SGHDT and CDR2 YYEEEE. CDR3 DNA sequence: TGTGCCAGCAGCCCCTGGACAGGGAGTTATGGCTACACCTTC. Translating it yields CASSPWTGSYGYTF.

Sample share makes this clonotype medium-sized. V is TRBV3-1 and J is TRBJ1-6; D call uncertain. This CDR3 region has 12 residues. V lost 4 bases, J lost 11 bases, and 9 bases lay in between. In germline, CDR1 is LGHDT, CDR2 YNNKEL (reference sequence). The CDR3, as DNA: TGTGCCAGCAGCCTGATGAGGGCACCCCTCCACTTT. Its translation is CASSLMRAPLHF. The full variable domain, in which reference TRBV3-1 and TRBJ1-6 provide the parts outside the CDR3, is DTAVSQTPKYLVTQMGNDKSIKCEQNLGHDTMYWYKQDSKKFLKIMFSYNNKELIINETVPNRFSPKSPDKAHLNLHINSLELGDSAVYFCASSLMRAPLHFGNGTRLTVT.

This clonotype rates as medium-sized (0.01 to 0.1%). V and J are TRBV19 and TRBJ2-7, with D perhaps TRBD1 or TRBD2 (6 bases each). CDR1 is LNHDA, CDR2 SQIVND, per germline (reference sequence). Trimming cost V 4 bases and J 6 bases, with 13 bases left between them. The CDR3 is 13 amino acids. Here the CDR3 reads CASSNRGPLEQYF. In DNA form, the CDR3 reads TGTGCCAGTAGTAATCGGGGGCCGCTCGAGCAGTACTTC.

In this sample, this clonotype is medium-sized. The V and J genes are TRBV29-1 and TRBJ1-5; D is possibly TRBD1 (6 bases). CDR3 length: 12 amino acids. Germline values: CDR1 SQVTM, CDR2 ANQGSEA. The germline V and J ends were trimmed by 7 bases and 4 bases, with 11 bases remaining between them. The CDR3 region is CSAGQLNQPQHF. The DNA of the CDR3 is TGCAGCGCTGGACAGCTGAATCAGCCCCAGCATTTT.

This clonotype is categorized as medium-sized. This chain connects TRBV7-9 to TRBJ1-2, with 8 bases identical to TRBD1. With V trimmed by 0 bases and J by 7 bases, 10 bases remained unmatched. This CDR3 is 16 amino acids long. Germline V lookup: CDR1 SEHNR, CDR2 FQNEAQ (reference sequence). The CDR3 DNA follows: TGTGCCAGCAGCTTAGCGTTAGGCAGGGGGCGAGGTGGCTACACCTTC. Encoded protein: CASSLALGRGRGGYTF.

This clonotype counts as medium-sized. The chain employs TRBV12-3 or TRBV12-4 and TRBJ2-7; weak D call: TRBD1 (6 bases). The CDR3 spans 14 residues. V was pared by 6 bases and J by 3 bases, with 15 bases between. The CDR3 reads CASRAYRVRYEQYF. The CDR3 DNA reads as TGTGCCAGCAGAGCTTACAGGGTACGCTACGAGCAGTACTTC.

This clonotype was picked up a small number of times. V and J are TRBV9 and TRBJ1-2, with 8 positions matching TRBD1. The germline V gene encodes CDR1 SGDLS and CDR2 YYNGEE. The CDR3 is 14 residues long. V gave up 5 bases and J gave up 6 bases; unmatched junction bases: 9. The CDR3 DNA reads as TGTGCCAGCAGTCGACAGGGGCGGAGGGATGGCTACACCTTC. Encoded protein: CASSRQGRRDGYTF.

This clonotype is medium-sized in the sample. The chain employs TRBV20-1 and TRBJ2-7; 9 bases are a match to TRBD1. The CDR3 sequence is 14 residues long. The junction had 10 bases not matched to a gene; V was cut back by 7 bases and J by 3 bases. Germline CDR1 reads DFQATT; CDR2 reads SNEGSKA (reference sequence). CDR3 sequence (DNA): TGCAGTGTATACACAGGGGGCTATATCTACGAGCAGTACTTC. It specifies CSVYTGGYIYEQYF.

Relative to its sample, this clonotype is medium-sized (0.01 to 0.1%). The gene calls are TRBV20-1 and TRBJ1-2, with 7 bases that match TRBD1. This CDR3 comprises 13 residues. Germline assignment: CDR1 DFQATT and CDR2 SNEGSKA (reference sequence). Germline trimming cut 8 bases from V and 5 bases from J; bases unmatched to any gene: 11. The CDR3 reads CSTFDREVYGYTF. For the CDR3, the DNA is TGCAGTACTTTCGACAGGGAAGTTTATGGCTACACCTTC.

Within the sample, this clonotype is medium-sized. This chain joins TRBV7-9 and TRBJ1-2; tentative D call: TRBD1 (5 bases). V was pared by 5 bases and J by 2 bases, with 12 bases between. CDR1 is SEHNR, CDR2 FQNEAQ, per germline (reference sequence). This CDR3 is 14 amino acids long. The CDR3 sequence: CASSLLTANYGYTF. For the CDR3, the DNA is TGTGCCAGCAGCCTCCTGACAGCGAACTATGGCTACACCTTC.

This clonotype is classed as medium-sized. V gene TRBV7-2 combines with J gene TRBJ1-3, with 9 nucleotides matching TRBD1. The CDR3 runs 16 residues. Germline-derived CDR1 and CDR2 are SGHTA and FQGNSA. The V segment lost 3 bases and the J segment 1 base; nucleotides outside the gene matches: 4. The CDR3 DNA is TGTGCCAGCAGCTTTGGGACAGGGACTTCTGGAAACACCATATATTTT. Translated: CASSFGTGTSGNTIYF.

This clonotype is medium-sized (0.01 to 0.1%) by share. The genes are TRBV6-2 or TRBV6-3 and TRBJ1-1, with D possibly being TRBD1 (5 bases). The length of the CDR3 is 15 residues. V lost 5 bases and J lost 4, with 17 bases in between. Germline CDR1 reads MNHEY; CDR2 reads SVGEGT. The CDR3 DNA is TGTGCCAGCAGTAAAACCTGGGGCCTGGGCACTGAAGCTTTCTTT. Amino acid sequence: CASSKTWGLGTEAFF.

This clonotype is labeled large. The chain recombines TRBV27 with TRBJ1-6; D remains ambiguous. This CDR3 has 17 residues. V lost 1 base and J 6 bases, leaving 16 bases between the germline ends. From germline, CDR1 is MNHEY and CDR2 SMNVEV (reference sequence). CDR3 protein: CASSLWAPSTLNSPLHF. Here the CDR3 DNA reads TGTGCCAGCAGTTTATGGGCTCCATCAACCCTTAATTCACCCCTCCACTTT.

By share, this clonotype counts as medium-sized. V usage is TRBV20-1 and J usage is TRBJ1-5; 9 bases fit TRBD1. The CDR3 consists of 15 residues. Germline V lookup: CDR1 DFQATT, CDR2 SNEGSKA (reference sequence). The ends lost 0 bases at V and 11 bases at J; junction bases unmatched: 11. CDR3 bases: TGCAGTGCTAGAGAAGCGCGACAGGGGGTTTTATCCCAGCATTTT. Translating it yields CSAREARQGVLSQHF.